Presented here are 29 T cell receptor beta chains from one specimen sequenced in a study of shared clonotypes between healthy human individuals. The data were produced by immunoSEQ multiplex PCR, yet TCRdb's version contains in-frame clones alone and is incomplete. The profile shows a few million clones, approximately 92% of them singletons. As defined, naive CD8 cells were CD45RO-negative and positively selected for CCR7, with terminally differentiated effector memory CD45RA+ cells excluded. Specimen: naive CD8+ T cells from PBMCs. The receptor source for this set is a man younger than 35 in good health. Some clones in this sample may be carry-over from other donors' samples.

The chain recombines TRBV27 with TRBJ2-1; no clear D gene. V lost 5 bases and J lost 4, with 6 bases in between. The germline CDR1 and CDR2 sequences are MNHEY and SMNVEV (reference sequence). The CDR3 runs to 12 residues. In DNA form, the CDR3 reads TGTGCCAGCAGTCCCCATTACAATGAGCAGTTCTTC. Amino acids: CASSPHYNEQFF.

This chain uses TRBV30 with TRBJ1-6, with unresolved D. The V gene's germline CDR1 is GTSNPN and CDR2 SVGIG (reference sequence). Trimming stripped 2 bases from V and 7 bases from J, with 6 bases between. The CDR3 covers 12 residues. The CDR3 protein is CAWSSLNSPLHF. The DNA for the CDR3 is TGTGCCTGGAGTTCCCTAAATTCACCCCTCCACTTT.

As for this clone: The sample has other DNA sequences that encode this CDR3 too. The chain employs TRBV7-9 and TRBJ2-5; tentatively, D is TRBD2 (6 bases). The CDR3 consists of 12 residues. CDR1 is SEHNR, CDR2 FQNEAQ, per germline (reference sequence). V lost 8 bases and J 1 base, leaving 8 bases between the germline ends. This CDR3 is CASSTSQETQYF. CDR3 in DNA: TGTGCCAGCTCGACTAGCCAAGAGACCCAGTACTTC. Supplemented by reference TRBV7-9 and TRBJ2-5, the full variable domain reads DTGVSQNPRHKITKRGQNVTFRCDPISEHNRLYWYRQTLGQGPEFLTYFQNEAQLEKSRLLSDRFSAERPKGSFSTLEIQRTEQGDSAMYLCASSTSQETQYFGPGTRLLVL.

This chain connects TRBV28 to TRBJ1-1, with D unclear. There are 16 residues in the CDR3. Trimming shortened V by 1 base and J by 8 bases, and 20 bases separated the two germline ends. In germline, CDR1 is MDHEN, CDR2 SYDVKM. CDR3 nucleotides: TGTGCCAGCAGTTTATTGTTAAGGTCGACGGTTGCAGAAGCTTTCTTT. Residues: CASSLLLRSTVAEAFF.

The rearrangement links TRBV29-1 to TRBJ1-2; a possible D gene is TRBD1 (5 bases). V dropped 3 bases and J dropped 6 bases, with 14 bases sitting between them. CDR1 SQVTM and CDR2 ANQGSEA come from the germline V gene. The CDR3 has 13 residues. CDR3 region: CSVDSGGANGYTF. In DNA form, the CDR3 reads TGCAGCGTTGATAGTGGAGGGGCGAATGGCTACACCTTC.

V and J are TRBV10-3 and TRBJ1-1, with D uncertain. The CDR3 has 14 amino acids. The germline gives CDR1 ENHRY, CDR2 SYGVKD. Trimming stripped 2 bases from V and 0 bases from J, with 7 bases between. DNA for the CDR3: TGTGCCATCAGTGAGCCGGGTGTGAACACTGAAGCTTTCTTT. Amino acids: CAISEPGVNTEAFF.

On this clone itself: Other nucleotide sequences in the sample specify the same CDR3. The chain couples TRBV27 to TRBJ1-5; the D gene is possibly TRBD1 (6 bases). Trimming removed 2 bases at V and 2 bases at J, with 7 bases between. The CDR3 has 14 residues. Germline CDR1 is MNHEY and CDR2 is SMNVEV (reference sequence). CDR3 amino acids: CASSLAGGNQPQHF. CDR3 DNA: TGTGCCAGCAGTTTAGCAGGGGGCAATCAGCCCCAGCATTTT.

To note about this clone: This specimen includes other DNA sequences encoding the same CDR3. This sequence joins TRBV7-9 and TRBJ2-1; the D is unclear. V lost 1 base and J lost 9, with 7 bases in between. The CDR3 sequence is 12 residues long. Germline V gene sequence: CDR1 SEHNR, CDR2 FQNEAQ (reference sequence). CDR3 bases: TGTGCCAGCAGCTTAGGGGGTGGTGAGCAGTTCTTC. The encoded protein is CASSLGGGEQFF.

The chain joins TRBV27 to TRBJ2-1, with TRBD1 identical over 7 bases. The J segment lost 10 bases and the V segment lost 6 bases, leaving 6 bases of the junction unmatched. Germline CDR1 and CDR2: MNHEY and SMNVEV (reference sequence). The CDR3 consists of 12 residues. The CDR3 sequence: CASSQGGDEQFF. The CDR3 DNA sequence: TGTGCCAGCAGCCAAGGGGGCGACGAGCAGTTCTTC.

V and J are TRBV27 and TRBJ2-6, with a tentative D call TRBD2 (6 bases). CDR3 length: 17 residues. V dropped 6 bases and J dropped 0 bases, with 15 bases sitting between them. Germline values: CDR1 MNHEY, CDR2 SMNVEV (reference sequence). The CDR3: CASSYSWGDSGANVLTF. CDR3 sequence (DNA): TGTGCCAGCAGCTACAGTTGGGGGGACTCTGGGGCCAACGTCCTGACTTTC. The whole variable domain, remainder taken from reference TRBV27 and TRBJ2-6, is EAQVTQNPRYLITVTGKKLTVTCSQNMNHEYMSWYRQDPGLGLRQIYYSMNVEVTDKGDVPEGYKVSRKEKRNFPLILESPSPNQTSLYFCASSYSWGDSGANVLTFGAGSRLTVL.

Regarding this clone: Other DNA sequences in the same sample also yield this CDR3. The chain joins TRBV27 to TRBJ1-5; D is possibly TRBD1 (6 bases). The CDR3 has 14 residues. CDR1 is MNHEY and CDR2 is SMNVEV in the germline V gene (reference sequence). Trimming removed 6 bases from V and 1 base from J, with 10 bases in between. DNA of the CDR3: TGTGCCAGCAGGATAGGGGGGAGCAATCAGCCCCAGCATTTT. Its protein product is CASRIGGSNQPQHF.

The V call is TRBV4-1, the J call TRBJ2-7, with D perhaps TRBD1 or TRBD2 (5 bases each). V lost 8 bases to trimming and J lost 0 bases, with 11 bases between them. Germline assignment: CDR1 MGHRA and CDR2 YSYEKL. The CDR3 covers 13 residues. For the CDR3, the DNA is TGCGCCAGCGCCGGGACCCGCTCCTACGAGCAGTACTTC. This encodes CASAGTRSYEQYF.

The rearrangement uses TRBV11-2 and TRBJ2-3; D call uncertain. Trimming shortened V by 1 base and J by 4 bases, and 18 bases separated the two germline ends. Germline loops: CDR1 SGHAT, CDR2 FQNNGV. The CDR3 length is 17 residues. Here the CDR3 reads CASSLVLGLDTADTQYF. The CDR3 DNA reads TGTGCCAGCAGCTTAGTCTTAGGGCTAGATACAGCAGATACGCAGTATTTT.

Concerning this clone: It is unclear where the CDR3 begins or ends on the DNA, so no DNA is shown, and the CDR3 is as TCRdb lists it. This chain connects TRBV11-2 to TRBJ2-7. With termini counted, the CDR3 has 13 amino acids. CDR1 and CDR2 from the germline V gene are SGHAT and FQNNGV. The CDR3 sequence is CASSHTFGAEQYF.

The gene calls are TRBV5-1 and TRBJ2-7; D uncertain. This CDR3 spans 17 amino acids. Germline assignment: CDR1 SGHRS and CDR2 YFSETQ. The germline V and J ends were trimmed by 3 bases and 0 bases, with 19 bases remaining between them. The CDR3 DNA is TGCGCCAGCAGCTCCTTCCCTGACGGGCCTTTCTCCTACGAGCAGTACTTC. This translates into CASSSFPDGPFSYEQYF.

This chain uses TRBV9 with TRBJ2-3; TRBD2 aligns across 11 bases. This CDR3 comprises 14 residues. Germline CDR1 is SGDLS and CDR2 is YYNGEE. V lost 2 bases and J lost 5; bases outside the gene matches: 1. The CDR3 reads CASSVSGGGDTQYF. The DNA of the CDR3 is TGTGCCAGCAGCGTTAGCGGGGGGGGAGATACGCAGTATTTT.

With regard to this clone: This CDR3 is also generated by other DNA sequences in the sample. The V and J genes are TRBV19 and TRBJ1-5; 8 bases line up with TRBD1. The CDR3 is made up of 13 amino acids. In germline, CDR1 is LNHDA, CDR2 SQIVND (reference sequence). After removal of 8 bases from V and 2 bases from J, the junction contained 2 bases not matched to a gene. The CDR3 here is CASADRGNQPQHF. In nucleotides, the CDR3 is TGTGCCAGTGCGGACAGGGGCAATCAGCCCCAGCATTTT.

The chain combines TRBV19 with TRBJ2-5; 7 bases fit TRBD1. The V gene end was trimmed by 8 bases and the J gene end by 1 base; junction bases not matched to a gene: 10. The CDR3 spans 15 residues. Germline CDR1 and CDR2: LNHDA and SQIVND (reference sequence). CDR3 bases: TGTGCCAGTGGAAACAGGGGCGGCGGCCAAGAGACCCAGTACTTC. It codes for CASGNRGGGQETQYF.

This clone was recorded only once. V is TRBV27 and J is TRBJ2-2; 11 positions match TRBD2. There are 16 residues in the CDR3. CDR1 is MNHEY, CDR2 SMNVEV, per germline (reference sequence). Trimming took 6 bases from V and 0 from J; bases not matched to a gene: 3. CDR3 amino acids: CASRGLAAPNTGELFF. CDR3 in DNA: TGTGCCAGCAGGGGACTAGCGGCGCCGAACACCGGGGAGCTGTTTTTT.

V is TRBV19 and J is TRBJ1-4; no definite D call. The V and J ends lost 5 bases and 3 bases respectively, with 10 bases between them. The length of the CDR3 is 14 residues. The germline V gene has CDR1 LNHDA and CDR2 SQIVND (reference sequence). The CDR3 region has the DNA TGTGCCAGTAGTCCCAATGGACCTAATGAAAAACTGTTTTTT. Protein sequence: CASSPNGPNEKLFF.

V and J are TRBV7-9 and TRBJ2-2; D gene unclear. Germline V gene lookup returns CDR1 SEHNR and CDR2 FQNEAQ (reference sequence). This CDR3 region has 16 residues. V dropped 4 bases and J dropped 0 bases, with 12 bases sitting between them. CDR3 residues: CASSSRANANTGELFF. DNA for the CDR3: TGTGCCAGCAGCTCCAGAGCGAACGCGAACACCGGGGAGCTGTTTTTT.

This clone was seen once. Distinct nucleotide sequences in the sample also encode this CDR3. The gene calls are TRBV6-5 and TRBJ2-1; no firm D call. V lost 6 bases to trimming and J lost 0 bases, with 12 bases between them. The CDR3 contains 15 residues. The germline gives CDR1 MNHEY, CDR2 SVGAGI. The DNA for the CDR3 is TGTGCCAGCAGGCCTGGACGAAGCTCCTACAATGAGCAGTTCTTC. As protein: CASRPGRSSYNEQFF.

Worth noting for this clone: The sample has other DNA sequences that encode this CDR3 too. The rearrangement joins TRBV7-9 to TRBJ2-5, with D hard to call. Germline loops: CDR1 SEHNR, CDR2 FQNEAQ (reference sequence). The CDR3 spans 11 residues. Trimming took 4 bases from V and 5 from J, leaving 5 bases between them. The CDR3 is CASSSKETQYF. The CDR3 DNA reads as TGTGCCAGCAGCTCCAAGGAGACCCAGTACTTC.

The gene calls are TRBV7-9 and TRBJ1-1, with 7 bases matching TRBD1. Germline V gene data show CDR1 as SEHNR and CDR2 as FQNEAQ (reference sequence). The CDR3 length is 18 residues. The ends lost 1 base at V and 0 bases at J; junction bases unmatched: 11. The CDR3 loop is CASSLGFRQGKVNTEAFF. The CDR3 DNA reads as TGTGCCAGCAGCTTAGGGTTCAGACAGGGTAAGGTGAACACTGAAGCTTTCTTT.

The V and J genes are TRBV27 and TRBJ2-5; maybe TRBD2 (6 bases). CDR1 and CDR2 from the germline V gene are MNHEY and SMNVEV (reference sequence). Trimming shortened V by 5 bases and J by 0 bases, and 19 bases separated the two germline ends. The CDR3 length is 17 residues. The chain's CDR3 is CASSPMVASADQETQYF. The DNA of the CDR3 is TGTGCCAGCAGTCCGATGGTGGCTAGCGCCGACCAAGAGACCCAGTACTTC.

This chain uses TRBV28 with TRBJ1-2; TRBD1 matches at 9 bases. V shed 5 bases and J 9 bases; nucleotides not matched to a gene: 10. The germline gives CDR1 MDHEN, CDR2 SYDVKM. The CDR3 extends over 14 amino acids. The CDR3 loop is CASSQRRDRVRYTF. The CDR3 DNA is TGTGCCAGCAGTCAACGCCGGGACAGGGTTCGCTACACCTTC.

Worth noting for this clone: Other DNA sequences from this sample encode an identical CDR3 as well. The J gene is TRBJ2-7, the V gene TRBV27, with D possibly TRBD1 on 7 matching bases. The germline V gene encodes CDR1 MNHEY and CDR2 SMNVEV (reference sequence). The CDR3 loop spans 14 amino acids. V was pared by 5 bases and J by 4 bases, with 15 bases between. CDR3 DNA sequence: TGTGCCAGCAGTCCCCAGGGGGGTGTATACGAGCAGTACTTC. As protein: CASSPQGGVYEQYF.

The V and J genes are TRBV28 and TRBJ2-7, with 7 positions matching TRBD2. Germline CDR1 reads MDHEN; CDR2 reads SYDVKM. This CDR3 spans 13 amino acids. Trimming took 10 bases from V and 3 from J; bases not matched to a gene: 9. This CDR3 reads CATHVGGDYEQYF. For the CDR3, the DNA is TGTGCCACTCATGTGGGGGGGGACTACGAGCAGTACTTC.

The chain carries TRBV7-3 and TRBJ2-1, with D unresolved. CDR1 SGHTA and CDR2 FQGTGA come from the germline V gene. The V end was cut by 5 bases, the J end by 2 bases, with 13 bases between. CDR3 length: 15 amino acids. The CDR3: CASSPNLGTYNEQFF. The CDR3 coding sequence is TGTGCCAGCAGCCCCAACTTGGGGACCTACAATGAGCAGTTCTTC.